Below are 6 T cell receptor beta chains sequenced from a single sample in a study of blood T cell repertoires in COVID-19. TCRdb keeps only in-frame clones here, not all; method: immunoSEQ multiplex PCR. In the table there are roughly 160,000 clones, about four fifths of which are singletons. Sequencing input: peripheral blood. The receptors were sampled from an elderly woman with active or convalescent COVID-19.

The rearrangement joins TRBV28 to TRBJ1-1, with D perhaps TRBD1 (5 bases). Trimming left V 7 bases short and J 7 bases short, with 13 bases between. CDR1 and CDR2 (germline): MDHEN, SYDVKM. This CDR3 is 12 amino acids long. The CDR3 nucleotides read TGTGCCAGCAAAGCAGGGCCGATTGAAGCTTTCTTT. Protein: CASKAGPIEAFF.

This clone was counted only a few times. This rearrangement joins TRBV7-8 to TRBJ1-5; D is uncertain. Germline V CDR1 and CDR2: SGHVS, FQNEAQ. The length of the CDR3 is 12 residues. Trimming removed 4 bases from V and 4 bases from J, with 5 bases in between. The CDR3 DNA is TGTGCCAGCAGCTCCCCTAATCAGCCCCAGCATTTT. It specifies CASSSPNQPQHF.

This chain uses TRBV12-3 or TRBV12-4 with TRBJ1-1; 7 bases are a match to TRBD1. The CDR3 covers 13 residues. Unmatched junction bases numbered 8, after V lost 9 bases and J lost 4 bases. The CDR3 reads CASLWAGGTEAFF. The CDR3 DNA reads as TGTGCCAGTCTGTGGGCAGGGGGCACTGAAGCTTTCTTT.

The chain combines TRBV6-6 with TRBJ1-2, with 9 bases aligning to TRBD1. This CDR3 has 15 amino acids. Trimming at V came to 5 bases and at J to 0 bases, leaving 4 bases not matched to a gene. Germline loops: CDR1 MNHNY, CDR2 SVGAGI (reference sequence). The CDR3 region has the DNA TGTGCCAGCAGTGATCGGACAGGGGCTAACTATGGCTACACCTTC. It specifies CASSDRTGANYGYTF.

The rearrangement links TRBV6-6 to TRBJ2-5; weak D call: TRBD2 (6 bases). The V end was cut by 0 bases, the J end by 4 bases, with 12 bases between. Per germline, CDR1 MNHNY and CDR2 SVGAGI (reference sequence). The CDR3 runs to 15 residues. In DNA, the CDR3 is TGTGCCAGCAGTTACTCGGAGGGATTGGGAGAGACCCAGTACTTC. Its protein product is CASSYSEGLGETQYF.

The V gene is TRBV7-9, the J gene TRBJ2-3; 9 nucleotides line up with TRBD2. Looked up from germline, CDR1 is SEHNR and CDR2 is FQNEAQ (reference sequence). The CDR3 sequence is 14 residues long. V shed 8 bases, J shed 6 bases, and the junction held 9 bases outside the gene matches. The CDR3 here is CASVGGRVRDTQYF. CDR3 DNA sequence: TGTGCCAGCGTAGGCGGGAGGGTGCGGGATACGCAGTATTTT.